A single sample gave rise to the 19 T cell receptor beta chains below, sequenced in a study of cytomegalovirus exposure and HLA in healthy donors. The PCR ran on 60 Vbeta and 13 Jbeta primers. Only in-frame clones appear in the TCRdb table, and some are missing; sequencing was by immunoSEQ multiplex PCR. The repertoire consists of more than 80,000 clones, with over 70% occurring once and the leading ten covering 2.8%. The sequencing input was PBMCs. These receptors originate from a female donor in good health and CMV-seronegative.

The chain employs TRBV7-6 and TRBJ2-7, with D tentatively TRBD1 (5 bases). V lost 0 bases to trimming and J lost 7 bases, with 10 bases between them. The germline V gene encodes CDR1 SGHVS and CDR2 FNYEAQ. CDR3 length equals 13 residues. CDR3 sequence reads: CASSLAQGGEQYF. CDR3 DNA sequence: TGTGCCAGCAGCTTAGCGCAGGGTGGGGAGCAGTACTTC.

The chain uses TRBV20-1 and TRBJ1-1; D call uncertain. This CDR3 region has 10 residues. Trimming took 6 bases from V and 12 from J, leaving 14 bases between them. Germline V gives CDR1 DFQATT, CDR2 SNEGSKA (reference sequence). For the CDR3, the DNA is TGCAGTGCCGAAAAGGCGGTACCTTTCTTT. It translates to CSAEKAVPFF.

The chain combines TRBV27 with TRBJ2-2; TRBD1 matches 7 bases. The germline V gene has CDR1 MNHEY and CDR2 SMNVEV (reference sequence). The CDR3 has 17 residues. Losses at the gene ends were 5 bases for V and 0 bases for J; bases not matched to a gene: 9. The CDR3 region is CASSPQGQHTNTGELFF. As DNA, the CDR3 is TGTGCCAGCAGTCCGCAGGGACAGCATACGAACACCGGGGAGCTGTTTTTT.

V is TRBV9 and J is TRBJ2-1, with 8 bases that match TRBD1. V trimming: 0 bases; J trimming: 7 bases; junction bases outside the gene matches: 15. In germline, CDR1 is SGDLS, CDR2 YYNGEE. The CDR3 runs 18 residues. As DNA, the CDR3 is TGTGCCAGCAGCGTAGGGGGGACAGGTTACAAAGGGCGGAATGAGCAGTTCTTC. This encodes CASSVGGTGYKGRNEQFF.

J is TRBJ1-5 and V is TRBV28, with D unresolved. CDR3 size: 11 residues. V was shortened by 5 bases and J by 9 bases, with 8 bases between the two germline ends. Germline V gene data show CDR1 as MDHEN and CDR2 as SYDVKM. CDR3 in amino acids: CASSRIRPQHF. CDR3 in DNA: TGTGCCAGCAGTCGTATTAGGCCCCAGCATTTT.

The chain uses TRBV12-5 and TRBJ2-3; 12 nucleotides align to TRBD2. CDR3 size: 17 residues. Per the germline V gene, CDR1 is LGHNT and CDR2 is FRNRAP. V lost 2 bases to trimming and J lost 5 bases; unmatched junction nucleotides: 8. The CDR3 DNA reads as TGTGCTAGTGGTTTGACCCCCGGGACTAGCGGGCAAGATACGCAGTATTTT. Translation gives CASGLTPGTSGQDTQYF. Based on the CDR3 plus reference TRBV12-5 and TRBJ2-3, the full variable domain is DARVTQTPRHKVTEMGQEVTMRCQPILGHNTVFWYRQTMMQGLELLAYFRNRAPLDDSGMPKDRFSAEMPDATLATLKIQPSEPRDSAVYFCASGLTPGTSGQDTQYFGPGTRLTVL.

The chain joins TRBV9 to TRBJ2-7; 15 nucleotides match TRBD2. V gave up 3 bases and J gave up 9 bases; unmatched junction bases: 10. Germline CDR1 SGDLS, CDR2 YYNGEE. The CDR3 is 16 residues long. This chain's CDR3 is CASSATPGLAGGGQYF. The DNA for the CDR3 is TGTGCCAGCAGCGCCACCCCGGGACTAGCGGGAGGTGGGCAGTACTTC.

The chain carries TRBV6-1 and TRBJ1-1; TRBD1 is a possible D gene (6 bases). The CDR3 is 15 residues long. Germline lookup yields CDR1 MNHNS and CDR2 SASEGT. V lost 4 bases and J 4 bases, leaving 16 bases between the germline ends. CDR3 coding DNA: TGTGCCAGCAGTGGCGGGGGGCACGGAGGCACTGAAGCTTTCTTT. This translates into CASSGGGHGGTEAFF.

The chain carries TRBV2 and TRBJ2-3; perhaps TRBD2 as D (5 bases). The germline V and J ends were trimmed by 8 bases and 0 bases, with 21 bases remaining between them. The CDR3 contains 17 residues. Germline CDR1 and CDR2: SNHLY and FYNNEI. Here the CDR3 DNA reads TGTGCCAGCCGAAAAGGAGGCGGTATGACTAGCACAGATACGCAGTATTTT. Its translation: CASRKGGGMTSTDTQYF.

This sequence joins TRBV7-2 and TRBJ2-1; 10 bases align to TRBD2. The CDR3 consists of 18 residues. J was trimmed by 0 bases and V by 0 bases; bases with no gene match: 5. Germline CDR1 is SGHTA and CDR2 is FQGNSA. The CDR3 protein is CASSLAAGGLSSYNEQFF. The CDR3 nucleotides read TGTGCCAGCAGCTTAGCAGCGGGAGGGCTCAGCTCCTACAATGAGCAGTTCTTC.

J is TRBJ2-5 and V is TRBV10-3; 10 nucleotides agree with TRBD1. Germline CDR1 reads ENHRY; CDR2 reads SYGVKD. The length of the CDR3 is 15 residues. Germline trimming cut 10 bases from V and 9 bases from J; bases unmatched to any gene: 17. The chain's CDR3 is CASSGTGAPPGAQYF. In DNA form, the CDR3 reads TGTGCCAGCTCTGGGACAGGGGCCCCGCCGGGGGCCCAGTACTTC.

There are a few counts of this clone. V gene TRBV28 combines with J gene TRBJ1-5, with D possibly TRBD1 on 5 matching bases. Deletions cut 4 bases from V and 7 bases from J, with 14 bases between. The CDR3 runs 14 residues. Germline V gene data show CDR1 as MDHEN and CDR2 as SYDVKM. CDR3: CASSYGGALQPQHF. The CDR3 nucleotides are TGTGCCAGCAGTTATGGAGGGGCACTACAGCCCCAGCATTTT.

This clone was seen only once. The genes are TRBV19 and TRBJ1-1; 7 nucleotides match TRBD1. CDR3 length equals 14 residues. V dropped 7 bases and J dropped 1; count of bases not matched to a gene: 6. Germline CDR1 reads LNHDA; CDR2 reads SQIVND (reference sequence). In nucleotides, the CDR3 is TGTGCCAGTATCCGACAGGGACCGAACACTGAAGCTTTCTTT. This codes for CASIRQGPNTEAFF.

This clone was picked up a small number of times. The chain recombines TRBV7-2 with TRBJ1-1, with 9 nucleotides matching TRBD1. The germline V gene encodes CDR1 SGHTA and CDR2 FQGNSA. The length of the CDR3 is 18 residues. Losses at the gene ends were 2 bases for V and 0 bases for J; bases not matched to a gene: 10. CDR3 residues: CASSLRSGTGILNTEAFF. DNA of the CDR3: TGTGCCAGCAGCTTAAGGTCCGGGACAGGGATTTTGAACACTGAAGCTTTCTTT.

The chain combines TRBV7-9 with TRBJ2-7, with 8 bases that match TRBD1. In germline, CDR1 is SEHNR, CDR2 FQNEAQ (reference sequence). The J segment lost 6 bases and the V segment lost 5 bases, leaving 9 bases of the junction unmatched. This CDR3 is 14 amino acids long. The CDR3 coding sequence is TGTGCCAGCAGCGCCGCAGACAGGGGCCTCGAGCAGTACTTC. Its translation is CASSAADRGLEQYF. The entire variable domain, with the rest obtained from reference TRBV7-9 and TRBJ2-7, is as follows: DTGVSQNPRHKITKRGQNVTFRCDPISEHNRLYWYRQTLGQGPEFLTYFQNEAQLEKSRLLSDRFSAERPKGSFSTLEIQRTEQGDSAMYLCASSAADRGLEQYFGPGTRLTVT.

The J gene is TRBJ2-6, the V gene TRBV7-3; D is uncertain. In germline, CDR1 is SGHTA, CDR2 FQGTGA. V was pared by 5 bases and J by 9 bases, with 11 bases between. CDR3 length: 13 amino acids. CDR3 protein: CASSPQRDNVLTF. In DNA form, the CDR3 reads TGTGCCAGCAGCCCCCAAAGAGACAACGTCCTGACTTTC. Complete variable domain (other parts from reference TRBV7-3 and TRBJ2-6): GAGVSQTPSNKVTEKGKYVELRCDPISGHTALYWYRQSLGQGPEFLIYFQGTGAADDSGLPNDRFFAVRPEGSVSTLKIQRTERGDSAVYLCASSPQRDNVLTFGAGSRLTVL.

This clone was detected only once. This CDR3 reads CASSQEGLAGGPDTQYF. The CDR3 region has the DNA TGTGCCAGCAGCCAAGAGGGACTAGCGGGAGGCCCAGATACGCAGTATTTT. V usage is TRBV4-2 and J usage is TRBJ2-3, with 15 bases aligning to TRBD2. Germline V lookup: CDR1 LGHNA, CDR2 YNFKEQ. The CDR3 is made up of 17 amino acids. The junction had 2 bases not matched to a gene; V was cut back by 0 bases and J by 4 bases.

The CDR3 DNA reads as TGCGCCAGCAGCCAAGGGAACAGTCGAACCTACGAGCAGTACTTC. Its translation is CASSQGNSRTYEQYF. The gene calls are TRBV4-3 and TRBJ2-7; no clear D gene. CDR1 is LGHNA and CDR2 is YSLEER in the germline V gene. The CDR3 runs to 15 residues. Trimming stripped 1 base from V and 2 bases from J, with 12 bases between.

This clone appeared a single time. The V call is TRBV7-2, the J call TRBJ2-2; 12 nucleotides align to TRBD2. V lost 4 bases to trimming and J lost 4 bases; unmatched junction nucleotides: 1. The length of the CDR3 is 15 residues. Germline V gives CDR1 SGHTA, CDR2 FQGNSA. The CDR3 nucleotides read TGTGCCAGCAGCTGGACTAGCGGGATCACCGGGGAGCTGTTTTTT. It yields the protein CASSWTSGITGELFF. Filled out from reference TRBV7-2 and TRBJ2-2, the complete variable domain reads GAGVSQSPSNKVTEKGKDVELRCDPISGHTALYWYRQSLGQGLEFLIYFQGNSAPDKSGLPSDRFSAERTGGSVSTLTIQRTQQEDSAVYLCASSWTSGITGELFFGEGSRLTVL.